This record looks at one T cell receptor beta chain sequence and its context. Its matching antigen is unknown. Read coverage stops 3 residues before the CDR3 terminus; the germline J gene supplies the remainder. The record originates from a study of Tregs in tolerant kidney transplant recipients. Findings and caveats of the study: Antigen-driven expansion was suggested because donor-specific Tregs expanded more than all Tregs in tolerant patients. The most relevant donor-specific Treg TCRbeta repertoire apparently came from expansion with activated donor B cells. Biological reproducibility was not directly addressed, but technical replication error appeared minimal.

Unstimulated regulatory T cells (CD4+CD25+CD127-), CD4+CD25- non-regulatory cells, CD4 and CD8 cells were FACS-sorted from thawed PBMCs. Trimming removed 4 bases at V and 0 bases at J, with 10 bases between. Germline-derived CDR1 and CDR2 are SGHVS and FNYEAQ. The CDR3 runs to 15 residues. Method: immunoSEQ multiplex PCR; TCRdb's copy keeps in-frame clones and lacks some. The sample features about 52,000 clones, with about 0.82% in its top ten. J is TRBJ1-3 and V is TRBV7-6, with D possibly being TRBD1 (6 bases). This specimen consisted of CD4+ T cells from blood, obtained before the transplant. This clonotype originated in a human donor who received a combined kidney and bone marrow transplant. This CDR3 reads CASSSGQLSGNTIYF. The sequenced part of the CDR3 DNA is TGTGCCAGCAGCTCAGGACAGCTCTCTGGAAACACC.